This is a list of T cell receptor beta chains from one sample in a study of blood T cell repertoires in COVID-19. The assay was immunoSEQ multiplex PCR, and TCRdb's table has in-frame clones only and misses some. The sample includes 89,000 or so clones, around 86% of them seen just once. Sequencing was performed on peripheral blood. All receptors come from a man between 50 and 59 years old with active COVID-19. The CDR3 runs from the conserved cysteine through the conserved F or W. D genes are given only for firm matches. Size is stated for part of the rows, as once, few or many counts, or as a class when the clone is expanded.

TRBV29-1	TRBD1	TRBJ1-2	NA	TGCAGCGCCGGGGGACAGGGCCCTGACTATGGCTACACCTTC	CSAGGQGPDYGYTF
TRBV30	NA	TRBJ1-5	NA	TGTGCCTGGAGTTCAGGGAAAGTGCCCACCATGAATCAGCCCCAGCATTTT	CAWSSGKVPTMNQPQHF
TRBV5-5	NA	TRBJ1-4	once	TGTGCCAGCAGCTTGCTGGGGCCAAGTAATGAAAAACTGTTTTTT	CASSLLGPSNEKLFF
TRBV5-1	TRBD1	TRBJ1-2	NA	TGCGCCAGCAGCTTGGCCGCAGGGGGCCGAAATGGCTACACCTTC	CASSLAAGGRNGYTF
TRBV11-2	NA	TRBJ2-1	NA	TGTGCCAGCAGCCCTAACACTCTCGGGTACAATGAGCAGTTCTTC	CASSPNTLGYNEQFF
TRBV11-2	NA	TRBJ2-7	NA	TGTGCCAGCAGCTTAGTGGCCGAGCAGTACTTC	CASSLVAEQYF
TRBV4-3	NA	TRBJ1-5	NA	TGCGCCAGCAGCTCTTACAGCAATAGCAATCAGCCCCAGCATTTT	CASSSYSNSNQPQHF
TRBV4-3	TRBD2	TRBJ2-3	NA	TGCGCCAGCAGCCAAGTCGCTAGCGGGGCTAGCACAGATACGCAGTATTTT	CASSQVASGASTDTQYF
TRBV12-3/TRBV12-4	NA	TRBJ2-2	NA	TGTGCCAGCAGCCGCCGTCAGGGCAGGGAGCTGTTTTTT	CASSRRQGRELFF
TRBV28	TRBD1	TRBJ1-1	NA	TGTGCCAGCAGTTTGGGGACAGGCACTGAAGCTTTCTTT	CASSLGTGTEAFF
TRBV6-2/TRBV6-3	NA	TRBJ2-7	NA	TGTGCCAGCAGTTACGGGCGGACTTTCTACGAGCAGTACTTC	CASSYGRTFYEQYF
TRBV4-3	TRBD2	TRBJ2-1	NA	TGCGCCAGCAGCCAAGATAGGTCCCTACTAGCGGATTATTACAATGAGCAGTTCTTC	CASSQDRSLLADYYNEQFF
TRBV7-2	NA	TRBJ1-4	few	TGTGCCAGCAGCTTGGACAGAACTAATGAAAAACTGTTTTTT	CASSLDRTNEKLFF
TRBV2	NA	TRBJ2-2	NA	TGTGCCAGCACAGAGGAGGGGGGGATCGGGGAGCTGTTTTTT	CASTEEGGIGELFF
TRBV5-4	TRBD2	TRBJ2-7	NA	TGTGCCAGCAGCTTAGGAGCGGGGGCAGGGGAGCAGTACTTC	CASSLGAGAGEQYF
TRBV6-5	TRBD1	TRBJ1-2	NA	TGTGCCAGCAGTACCGGGACAGCGCTTAATGGCTACACCTTC	CASSTGTALNGYTF
TRBV18	NA	TRBJ2-2	NA	TGTGCCAGCTCACCAGCGGCTCCCCAGAACACCGGGGAGCTGTTTTTT	CASSPAAPQNTGELFF
TRBV28	NA	TRBJ1-4	NA	TGTGCCAGCAGTTCCCCTGGTTGGGGCGGAAAACTGTTTTTT	CASSSPGWGGKLFF
TRBV5-1	NA	TRBJ1-1	NA	TGCGCCAGCAGACCTACAGTGAACACTGAAGCTTTCTTT	CASRPTVNTEAFF
TRBV3-1/TRBV3-2	NA	TRBJ2-3	NA	TGTGCCAGCAGCCAAGTTTTCTCGGCGGCAGATACGCAGTATTTT	CASSQVFSAADTQYF
TRBV6-2/TRBV6-3	TRBD1	TRBJ1-4	few	TGTGCCAGCAGTTACACCGTAGGGGACAGAAAAAATGAAAAACTGTTTTTT	CASSYTVGDRKNEKLFF
TRBV29-1	TRBD1	TRBJ1-2	NA	TGCAGCGCCCCCGGACAGGGACTTGGCTACACCTTC	CSAPGQGLGYTF
TRBV10-3	TRBD1	TRBJ1-5	NA	TGTGCCATCAGTGGCGACAGGGTTAGCAATCAGCCCCAGCATTTT	CAISGDRVSNQPQHF
TRBV5-1	TRBD1	TRBJ1-4	NA	TGCGCCAGCAGCCCCCGACAGGGAAGGGCTAATGAAAAACTGTTTTTT	CASSPRQGRANEKLFF
TRBV7-9	NA	TRBJ2-7	NA	TGTGCCAGCAGCTTAGCGGGAGAAACTATGGAGTACTTC	CASSLAGETMEYF
TRBV18	NA	TRBJ2-2	NA	TGTGCCAGCTCACTTACACAGGACAGAAACACCGGGGAGCTGTTTTTT	CASSLTQDRNTGELFF
TRBV29-1	TRBD1	TRBJ2-3	NA	TGCAGCACCGCAGGGGGCAGGACAGATACGCAGTATTTT	CSTAGGRTDTQYF
TRBV29-1	TRBD2	TRBJ2-7	NA	TGCAGCGTTGGTAACTCGGCTAGCGGGAGGAACTACGAGCAGTACTTC	CSVGNSASGRNYEQYF
TRBV4-3	TRBD2	TRBJ2-2	NA	TGCGCCAGCAGCCAAATATCGGGGAGGGCCGGGGAGCTGTTTTTT	CASSQISGRAGELFF
TRBV24-1	TRBD2	TRBJ2-1	NA	TGTGCCACCAGTGACCTCCCTAGCGGGCCTTACAATGAGCAGTTCTTC	CATSDLPSGPYNEQFF
TRBV6-6	TRBD1	TRBJ2-7	few	TGTGCCAGCAGCTTCCAGGGGGACGTCTACGAGCAGTACTTC	CASSFQGDVYEQYF
TRBV3-1/TRBV3-2	NA	TRBJ2-5	NA	TGTGCCAGCAGCCAAGACCCGGGTCAGACCCAGTACTTC	CASSQDPGQTQYF
TRBV5-3	NA	TRBJ1-1	NA	TGTGCCAGAAGCTTGGGTCACAGGGTGAACACTGAAGCTTTCTTT	CARSLGHRVNTEAFF
TRBV28	NA	TRBJ2-7	NA	TGTGCCAGCAGCCCTCTAAGACAGCCTACTCCCCACTCCTACGAGCAGTACTTC	CASSPLRQPTPHSYEQYF
TRBV7-3	TRBD2	TRBJ2-1	NA	TGTGCCAGCAGCTTAAGGGCTAGCGGGGGCAACAATGAGCAGTTCTTC	CASSLRASGGNNEQFF
TRBV5-4	NA	TRBJ1-6	NA	TGTGCCGGGGGGAGGGATAATTCACCCCTCCACTTT	CAGGRDNSPLHF
TRBV25-1	NA	TRBJ1-6	NA	TGTGCCAGCAGTGAATCCCTGGGAGTGGGATCACCCCTCCACTTT	CASSESLGVGSPLHF
TRBV27	NA	TRBJ2-3	NA	TGTGCCAGCAGCAAGAAGCCGCAGGGGTCTAGCACAGATACGCAGTATTTT	CASSKKPQGSSTDTQYF
TRBV28	TRBD1	TRBJ2-2	NA	TGTGCCAGCAGTTTAAAGTACAGGGGGACGCCGGAGCTGTTTTTT	CASSLKYRGTPELFF
TRBV24-1	NA	TRBJ2-1	NA	TGTGCCACGAGCCTCGGGGTAACTTACAATGAGCAGTTCTTC	CATSLGVTYNEQFF
TRBV7-3	TRBD2	TRBJ2-1	NA	TGTGCCAGCAGCTTAGGGGGTCTAGCGGGCAATGAGCAGTTCTTC	CASSLGGLAGNEQFF